These 28 T cell receptor beta chains originate from one sample sequenced in a study of shared clonotypes between healthy human individuals. Method: immunoSEQ multiplex PCR; TCRdb's copy keeps in-frame clones and lacks some. The data show a few million clones, 90% to 95% seen once. The sample consisted of naive CD4+ T cells from PBMCs. Sample subset: CD45RA+ positively selected. Source of these receptors: a man aged 18 to 29 in good health. Some clones in this sample may be carry-over from other donors' samples.

The chain joins TRBV5-6 to TRBJ2-3, with D tentatively TRBD2 (5 bases). Deletions cut 4 bases from V and 10 bases from J, with 16 bases between. This CDR3 is built from 13 residues. Germline CDR1 SGHDT, CDR2 YYEEEE. In DNA form, the CDR3 reads TGTGCCAGCAGCCTGAGGGCGACTGGTCCGCAGTATTTT. Protein: CASSLRATGPQYF.

This chain uses TRBV5-4 with TRBJ2-7; tentatively, D is TRBD1 (5 bases). The CDR3 is 14 amino acids. Trimming removed 1 base at V and 5 bases at J, with 13 bases between. Germline V gives CDR1 SGHNT, CDR2 YYREEE (reference sequence). Here the CDR3 reads CASSLNGRVNEQYF. The CDR3 DNA reads TGTGCCAGCAGCTTGAACGGCAGGGTCAACGAGCAGTACTTC.

This chain's CDR3 is CAWTSQWGTEAFF. CDR3 coding DNA: TGTGCCTGGACCTCCCAGTGGGGGACTGAAGCTTTCTTT. The rearrangement links TRBV30 to TRBJ1-1; D is possibly TRBD1 (5 bases). V shed 4 bases and J shed 5 bases, with 14 bases lying between them. CDR3 size: 13 residues. Germline V gives CDR1 GTSNPN, CDR2 SVGIG (reference sequence). The whole variable domain, remainder taken from reference TRBV30 and TRBJ1-1, is SQTIHQWPATLVQPVGSPLSLECTVEGTSNPNLYWYRQAAGRGLQLLFYSVGIGQISSEVPQNLSASRPQDRQFILSSKKLLLSDSGFYLCAWTSQWGTEAFFGQGTRLTVV.

This clone was observed once. V gene TRBV9 combines with J gene TRBJ2-3; a possible D gene is TRBD2 (6 bases). Germline V CDR1 and CDR2: SGDLS, YYNGEE. V lost 0 bases to trimming and J lost 0 bases, with 11 bases between them. There are 16 residues in the CDR3. As DNA, the CDR3 is TGTGCCAGCAGCGTAGTTCCACGGGGGAGCACAGATACGCAGTATTTT. Translating it yields CASSVVPRGSTDTQYF.

The rearrangement links TRBV27 to TRBJ2-7, with D possibly TRBD2 on 6 matching bases. Per the germline V gene, CDR1 is MNHEY and CDR2 is SMNVEV (reference sequence). V was clipped by 3 bases and J by 2 bases, with 11 bases between them. This CDR3 is built from 14 residues. CDR3 sequence reads: CASSLGGPTYEQYF. The CDR3, as DNA: TGTGCCAGCAGTTTGGGGGGACCGACCTACGAGCAGTACTTC.

The rearrangement uses TRBV10-1 and TRBJ1-3, with TRBD1 as a possible D gene (5 bases). This CDR3 region has 16 residues. Between the trimmed V and J ends, which lost 5 bases and 5 bases, there was a span of 19 bases. Germline V gives CDR1 WNHNN, CDR2 SYGVQD (reference sequence). The CDR3 DNA follows: TGCGCCAGCAGTTCTCCGCGGGACCCCGGGCGAAACACCATATATTTT. Translating gives CASSSPRDPGRNTIYF.

This chain joins TRBV19 and TRBJ1-2; TRBD1 is a possible D gene (6 bases). V lost 7 bases and J 10 bases, leaving 22 bases between the germline ends. The CDR3 has 14 amino acids. Germline V CDR1 and CDR2: LNHDA, SQIVND (reference sequence). The CDR3 spells CASTLEGRRGAYTF. As DNA, the CDR3 is TGTGCCAGTACTTTGGAGGGACGTCGGGGGGCCTACACCTTC.

The genes are TRBV2 and TRBJ2-4; no clear D. The CDR3 covers 16 residues. The V gene lost 5 bases and the J gene lost 0 bases, with 14 bases spanning the gap. Germline CDR1 SNHLY, CDR2 FYNNEI. The CDR3 is CASSSQDLLAKNIQYF. CDR3 nucleotide sequence: TGTGCCAGCAGTTCACAAGACCTCCTAGCCAAAAACATTCAGTACTTC. Full variable domain (missing parts from reference TRBV2 and TRBJ2-4): EPEVTQTPSHQVTQMGQEVILRCVPISNHLYFYWYRQILGQKVEFLVSFYNNEISEKSEIFDDQFSVERPDGSNFTLKIRSTKLEDSAMYFCASSSQDLLAKNIQYFGAGTRLSVL.

On this clone: The sample has other DNA sequences that encode this CDR3 too. This rearrangement joins TRBV5-6 to TRBJ2-3, with no clear D. CDR1 is SGHDT, CDR2 YYEEEE, per germline. This CDR3 is 13 amino acids long. The V end lost 4 bases, the J end lost 4 bases, and 10 bases lay between the germline ends. This CDR3 is CASSLAGPDTQYF. The DNA of the CDR3 is TGTGCCAGCAGCCTGGCCGGCCCAGATACGCAGTATTTT.

This clone was seen once. The chain recombines TRBV18 with TRBJ2-3; TRBD2 matches at 7 bases. CDR1 is KGHSH, CDR2 LQKENI, per germline. The CDR3 is made up of 13 amino acids. V shed 3 bases and J 6 bases; nucleotides not matched to a gene: 3. The CDR3 sequence is CASSPRAGDTQYF. The CDR3 DNA reads TGTGCCAGCTCACCGAGAGCGGGGGATACGCAGTATTTT.

The chain couples TRBV7-9 to TRBJ2-1, with 12 bases aligning to TRBD2. The CDR3 covers 17 residues. The germline V gene has CDR1 SEHNR and CDR2 FQNEAQ (reference sequence). The V and J ends lost 1 base and 7 bases, in that order; junction bases with no gene match: 8. The CDR3 is CASSLVPGLAGLNEQFF. The DNA for the CDR3 is TGTGCCAGCAGCTTAGTCCCCGGACTAGCGGGATTAAATGAGCAGTTCTTC.

Here the CDR3 DNA reads TGTGCCAGCTCACCAGTCACCGGACAGGTTGCTAGCACAGATACGCAGTATTTT. Its protein product is CASSPVTGQVASTDTQYF. The rearrangement joins TRBV18 to TRBJ2-3; the match to TRBD1 covers 7 bases. CDR3 size: 18 residues. The ends lost 2 bases at V and 0 bases at J; junction bases unmatched: 11. Germline V lookup: CDR1 KGHSH, CDR2 LQKENI.

The chain carries TRBV5-1 and TRBJ1-4; D might be TRBD1 (6 bases). This CDR3 has 14 residues. Germline V CDR1 and CDR2: SGHRS, YFSETQ. The ends were cut back, 3 bases at V and 7 bases at J, with 13 bases in the middle. CDR3 residues: CASSWTAGGEKLFF. The CDR3 coding sequence is TGCGCCAGCAGCTGGACAGCGGGGGGTGAAAAACTGTTTTTT. Looking up the rest from reference TRBV5-1 and TRBJ1-4 gives the full variable domain: KAGVTQTPRYLIKTRGQQVTLSCSPISGHRSVSWYQQTPGQGLQFLFEYFSETQRNKGNFPGRFSGRQFSNSRSEMNVSTLELGDSALYLCASSWTAGGEKLFFGSGTQLSVL.

The V call is TRBV19, the J call TRBJ2-6; unclear D gene. The CDR3 extends over 14 amino acids. Germline V gene lookup returns CDR1 LNHDA and CDR2 SQIVND (reference sequence). V was shortened by 1 base and J by 4 bases, with 5 bases between the two germline ends. CDR3 coding DNA: TGTGCCAGTAGTATAGGCAGGGGGGCCAACGTCCTGACTTTC. It encodes CASSIGRGANVLTF.

The chain joins TRBV29-1 to TRBJ1-1; D unclear. There are 13 residues in the CDR3. The V gene's germline CDR1 is SQVTM and CDR2 ANQGSEA. The ends were cut back, 4 bases at V and 6 bases at J, with 15 bases in the middle. DNA of the CDR3: TGCAGCGTTGTCAAGGGTTGGAGGTCTGAAGCTTTCTTT. It specifies CSVVKGWRSEAFF.

This chain links TRBV2 with TRBJ2-3, with TRBD1 matching 11 bases. Germline CDR1 is SNHLY and CDR2 is FYNNEI. Trimming took 8 bases from V and 3 from J; bases not matched to a gene: 7. The CDR3 sequence is 15 residues long. CDR3 sequence: CASERDRGVTDTQYF. CDR3 DNA sequence: TGTGCCAGCGAACGGGACAGGGGGGTAACAGATACGCAGTATTTT.

The V and J genes are TRBV5-1 and TRBJ2-7, with D possibly TRBD2 on 8 matching bases. CDR3 length: 15 residues. V lost 5 bases to trimming and J lost 2 bases, with 17 bases between them. CDR1 is SGHRS, CDR2 YFSETQ, per germline. The CDR3 is CASSPGGTAAYEQYF. The CDR3 DNA reads as TGCGCCAGCAGTCCGGGAGGGACAGCGGCCTACGAGCAGTACTTC.

This clone was seen once. The chain uses TRBV29-1 and TRBJ2-5, with D possibly matching TRBD1 (6 bases). V lost 2 bases and J lost 14, with 12 bases in between. This CDR3 has 10 residues. CDR1 and CDR2 from the germline V gene are SQVTM and ANQGSEA. This chain's CDR3 is CSVERDIEYF. CDR3 bases: TGCAGCGTTGAAAGGGACATCGAATACTTC. Variable domain in full (rest from reference TRBV29-1 and TRBJ2-5): SAVISQKPSRDICQRGTSLTIQCQVDSQVTMMFWYRQQPGQSLTLIATANQGSEATYESGFVIDKFPISRPNLTFSTLTVSNMSPEDSSIYLCSVERDIEYFGPGTRLLVL.

The chain carries TRBV5-1 and TRBJ2-2; D perhaps matches TRBD2 (6 bases). The V gene lost 4 bases and the J gene lost 6 bases, with 19 bases spanning the gap. The CDR3 length is 16 residues. Per germline, CDR1 SGHRS and CDR2 YFSETQ. The CDR3 DNA reads as TGCGCCAGCAGCCTGGGTCCGGGAGTCTCGTCCGGGGAGCTGTTTTTT. This sequence encodes CASSLGPGVSSGELFF.

The genes are TRBV9 and TRBJ2-5; D may correspond to TRBD1 or TRBD2 (5 bases each). V shed 0 bases and J shed 8 bases, with 11 bases lying between them. CDR1 and CDR2 (germline): SGDLS, YYNGEE. This CDR3 contains 13 residues. The CDR3 nucleotides read TGTGCCAGCAGCGTAGCGGGGCGCGATACCCAGTACTTC. Its translation: CASSVAGRDTQYF. Variable domain in full (rest from reference TRBV9 and TRBJ2-5): DSGVTQTPKHLITATGQRVTLRCSPRSGDLSVYWYQQSLDQGLQFLIQYYNGEERAKGNILERFSAQQFPDLHSELNLSSLELGDSALYFCASSVAGRDTQYFGPGTRLLVL.

Concerning this clone: Other nucleotide sequences in the sample specify the same CDR3. The rearrangement joins TRBV5-1 to TRBJ2-5; D remains unclear. V was shortened by 0 bases and J by 2 bases, with 8 bases between the two germline ends. Germline V gives CDR1 SGHRS, CDR2 YFSETQ. This CDR3 has 14 amino acids. The CDR3 DNA follows: TGCGCCAGCAGCTTGGGACTCCTGCAAGAGACCCAGTACTTC. Translation gives CASSLGLLQETQYF.

This clone appeared a single time. The chain recombines TRBV19 with TRBJ2-7; TRBD2 is a possible D gene (5 bases). Germline V gene data show CDR1 as LNHDA and CDR2 as SQIVND (reference sequence). This CDR3 has 15 amino acids. V lost 1 base and J 3 bases, leaving 13 bases between the germline ends. The CDR3 DNA follows: TGTGCCAGTAGTATAGGTCCCCAGGCGGGCTACGAGCAGTACTTC. Translation gives CASSIGPQAGYEQYF.

The V and J genes are TRBV7-6 and TRBJ2-1; 11 bases line up with TRBD2. The CDR3 has 15 residues. Germline V gives CDR1 SGHVS, CDR2 FNYEAQ. The junction had 2 bases not matched to a gene; V was cut back by 2 bases and J by 5 bases. CDR3 region: CASSLIAGGDNEQFF. CDR3 coding DNA: TGTGCCAGCAGCTTAATAGCGGGAGGGGACAATGAGCAGTTCTTC.

The chain's CDR3 is CASSVGGGRNEKLFF. CDR3 nucleotides: TGTGCCAGCAGCGTAGGAGGGGGCCGTAATGAAAAACTGTTTTTT. This chain joins TRBV9 and TRBJ1-4, with 7 bases fitting TRBD1. This CDR3 spans 15 amino acids. V was clipped by 0 bases and J by 4 bases; unmatched bases: 3. Germline V gives CDR1 SGDLS, CDR2 YYNGEE.

The chain combines TRBV6-1 with TRBJ2-1; D tentatively reads TRBD1 or TRBD2 (5 bases each). The germline V and J ends were trimmed by 10 bases and 9 bases, with 16 bases remaining between them. CDR1 is MNHNS and CDR2 is SASEGT in the germline V gene. There are 12 residues in the CDR3. CDR3 amino acids: CAIGTTGGEQFF. The CDR3 nucleotides are TGTGCCATAGGGACCACGGGCGGTGAGCAGTTCTTC.

The rearrangement links TRBV15 to TRBJ2-2; D is unclear. Germline values: CDR1 LNHNV, CDR2 YYDKDF (reference sequence). CDR3 length: 14 amino acids. V was shortened by 0 bases and J by 6 bases, with 8 bases between the two germline ends. The CDR3 bases are TGTGCCACCAGCAGAGATCTGGTGGCCGGGGAGCTGTTTTTT. This sequence encodes CATSRDLVAGELFF.

This clone came up a few times. The chain recombines TRBV7-2 with TRBJ2-5, with D perhaps matching TRBD1 or TRBD2 (6 bases each). The CDR3 is made up of 15 amino acids. V was clipped by 2 bases and J by 2 bases, with 12 bases between them. Germline V gives CDR1 SGHTA, CDR2 FQGNSA. Here the CDR3 DNA reads TGTGCCAGCAGCTTAATTACAGGGAGGCAAGAGACCCAGTACTTC. It specifies CASSLITGRQETQYF.

The chain couples TRBV4-1 to TRBJ2-5; 11 bases agree with TRBD2. V lost 5 bases to trimming and J lost 5 bases; unmatched junction nucleotides: 4. Germline CDR1 reads MGHRA; CDR2 reads YSYEKL. The CDR3 runs 14 residues. The CDR3 DNA sequence: TGCGCCAGCAGCAAACTAGCGGGAGTGGAGACCCAGTACTTC. Protein product: CASSKLAGVETQYF.